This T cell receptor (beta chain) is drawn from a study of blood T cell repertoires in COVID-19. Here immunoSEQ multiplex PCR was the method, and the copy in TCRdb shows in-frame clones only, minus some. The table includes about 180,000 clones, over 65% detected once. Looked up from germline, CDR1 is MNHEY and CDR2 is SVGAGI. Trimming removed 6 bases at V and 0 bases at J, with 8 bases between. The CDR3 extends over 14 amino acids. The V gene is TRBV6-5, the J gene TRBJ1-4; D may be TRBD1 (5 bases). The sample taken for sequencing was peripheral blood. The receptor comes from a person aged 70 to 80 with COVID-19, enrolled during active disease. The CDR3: CASRTDATNEKLFF. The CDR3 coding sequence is TGTGCCAGCAGGACAGACGCAACTAATGAAAAACTGTTTTTT.